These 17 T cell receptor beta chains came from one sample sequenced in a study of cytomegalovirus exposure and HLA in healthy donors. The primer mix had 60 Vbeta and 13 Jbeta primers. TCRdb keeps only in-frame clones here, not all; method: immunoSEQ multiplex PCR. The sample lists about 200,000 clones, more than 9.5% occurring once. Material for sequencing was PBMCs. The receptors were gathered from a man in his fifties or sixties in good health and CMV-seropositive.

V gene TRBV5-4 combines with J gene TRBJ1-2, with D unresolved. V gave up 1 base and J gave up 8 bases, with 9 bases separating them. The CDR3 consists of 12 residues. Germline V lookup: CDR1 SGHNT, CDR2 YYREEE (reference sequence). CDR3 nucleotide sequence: TGTGCCAGCAGCTTGTCCTCGGGGGGCTACACCTTC. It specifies CASSLSSGGYTF. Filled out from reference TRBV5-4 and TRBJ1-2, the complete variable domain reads ETGVTQSPTHLIKTRGQQVTLRCSSQSGHNTVSWYQQALGQGPQFIFQYYREEENGRGNFPPRFSGLQFPNYSSELNVNALELDDSALYLCASSLSSGGYTFGSGTRLTVV.

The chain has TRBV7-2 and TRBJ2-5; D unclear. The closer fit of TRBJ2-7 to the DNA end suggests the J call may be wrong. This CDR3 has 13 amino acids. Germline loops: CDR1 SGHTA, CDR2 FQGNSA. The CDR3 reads CASSLSWLYEQYF. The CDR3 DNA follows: TGTGCCAGCAGCTTATCATGGTTGTACGAGCAGTACTTC.

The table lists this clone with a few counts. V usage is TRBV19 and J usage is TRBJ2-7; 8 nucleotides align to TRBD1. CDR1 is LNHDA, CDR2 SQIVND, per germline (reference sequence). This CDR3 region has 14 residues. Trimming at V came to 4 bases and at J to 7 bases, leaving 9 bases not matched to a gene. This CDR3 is CASSTTGGAREQYV. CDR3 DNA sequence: TGTGCCAGTAGTACCACAGGGGGTGCGCGGGAGCAGTACGTC.

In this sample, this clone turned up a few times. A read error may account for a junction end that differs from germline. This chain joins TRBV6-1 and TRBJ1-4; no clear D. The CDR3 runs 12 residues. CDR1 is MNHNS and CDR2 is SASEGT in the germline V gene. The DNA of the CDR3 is TGTGCCACCAGTCGGGAAATAGAAAAACTGTTTTTT. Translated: CATSREIEKLFF.

CDR3 in amino acids: CASSLGVDYTQYF. CDR3 bases: TGTGCCAGCAGCTTAGGGGTGGACTATACGCAGTATTTT. The chain has TRBV7-7 and TRBJ2-3; D is perhaps TRBD2 (5 bases). V lost 1 base, J lost 7 bases, and 9 bases lay in between. The CDR3 totals 13 residues. In germline, CDR1 is SSHAT, CDR2 FNYEAQ (reference sequence).

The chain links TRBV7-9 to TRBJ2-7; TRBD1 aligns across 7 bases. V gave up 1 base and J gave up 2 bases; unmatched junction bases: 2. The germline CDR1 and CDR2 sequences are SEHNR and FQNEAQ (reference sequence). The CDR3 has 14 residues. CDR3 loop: CASSLEGQTYEQYF. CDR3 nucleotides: TGTGCCAGCAGCTTAGAGGGACAGACCTACGAGCAGTACTTC.

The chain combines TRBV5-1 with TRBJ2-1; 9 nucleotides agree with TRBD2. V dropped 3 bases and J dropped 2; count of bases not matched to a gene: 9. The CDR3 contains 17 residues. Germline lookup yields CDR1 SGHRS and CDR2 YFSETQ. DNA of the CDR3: TGCGCCAGCAGCTCCCTGGGTAGCGGGGGAACCTACAATGAGCAGTTCTTC. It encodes CASSSLGSGGTYNEQFF.

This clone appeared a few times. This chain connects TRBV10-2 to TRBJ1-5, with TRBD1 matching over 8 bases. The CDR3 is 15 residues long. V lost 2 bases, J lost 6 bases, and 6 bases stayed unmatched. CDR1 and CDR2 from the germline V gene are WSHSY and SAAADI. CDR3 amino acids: CASSERAGGVQPQHF. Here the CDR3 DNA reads TGCGCCAGCAGTGAGAGGGCAGGGGGCGTTCAGCCCCAGCATTTT.

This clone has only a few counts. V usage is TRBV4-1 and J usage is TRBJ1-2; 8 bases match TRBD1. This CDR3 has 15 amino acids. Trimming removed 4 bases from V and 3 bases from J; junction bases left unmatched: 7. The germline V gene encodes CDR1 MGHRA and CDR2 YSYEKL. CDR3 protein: CASSPRQGADYGYTF. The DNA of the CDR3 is TGCGCCAGCAGCCCTCGGCAGGGGGCTGACTATGGCTACACCTTC.

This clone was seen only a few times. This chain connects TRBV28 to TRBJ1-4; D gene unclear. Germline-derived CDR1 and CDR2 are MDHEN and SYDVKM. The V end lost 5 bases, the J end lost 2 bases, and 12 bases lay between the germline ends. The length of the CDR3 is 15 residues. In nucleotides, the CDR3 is TGTGCCAGCAGTCCGGAGACCGTTACTAATGAAAAACTGTTTTTT. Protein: CASSPETVTNEKLFF.

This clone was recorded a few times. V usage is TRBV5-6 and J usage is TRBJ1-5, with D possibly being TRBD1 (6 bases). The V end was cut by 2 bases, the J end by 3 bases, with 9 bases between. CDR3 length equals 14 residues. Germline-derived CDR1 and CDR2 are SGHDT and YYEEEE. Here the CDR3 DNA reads TGTGCCAGCAGCTTACAGGGAGCCAATCAGCCCCAGCATTTT. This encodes CASSLQGANQPQHF.

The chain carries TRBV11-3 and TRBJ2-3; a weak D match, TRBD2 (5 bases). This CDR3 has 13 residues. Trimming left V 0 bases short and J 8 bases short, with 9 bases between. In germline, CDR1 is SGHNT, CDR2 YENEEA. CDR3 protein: CASSLDQGGTQYF. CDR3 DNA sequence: TGTGCCAGCAGCTTAGACCAAGGAGGTACGCAGTATTTT. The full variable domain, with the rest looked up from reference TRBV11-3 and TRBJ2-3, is EAGVVQSPRYKIIEKKQPVAFWCNPISGHNTLYWYLQNLGQGPELLIRYENEEAVDDSQLPKDRFSAERLKGVDSTLKIQPAELGDSAVYLCASSLDQGGTQYFGPGTRLTVL.

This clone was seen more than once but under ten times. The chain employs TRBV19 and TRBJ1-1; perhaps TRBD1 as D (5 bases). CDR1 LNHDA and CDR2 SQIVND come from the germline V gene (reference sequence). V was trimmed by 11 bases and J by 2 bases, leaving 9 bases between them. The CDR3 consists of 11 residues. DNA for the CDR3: TGTGCCGCCCAGGGTAACACTGAAGCTTTCTTT. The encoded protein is CAAQGNTEAFF.

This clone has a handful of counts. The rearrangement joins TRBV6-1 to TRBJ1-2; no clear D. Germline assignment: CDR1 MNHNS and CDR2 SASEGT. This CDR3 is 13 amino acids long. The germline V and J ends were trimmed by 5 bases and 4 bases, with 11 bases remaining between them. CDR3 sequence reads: CASSFTATYGYTF. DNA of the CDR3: TGTGCCAGCAGTTTTACAGCTACCTATGGCTACACCTTC.

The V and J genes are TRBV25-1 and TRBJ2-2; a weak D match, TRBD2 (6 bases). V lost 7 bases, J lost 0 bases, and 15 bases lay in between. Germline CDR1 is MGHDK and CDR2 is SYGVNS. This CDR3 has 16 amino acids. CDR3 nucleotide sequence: TGTGCCAGCAACCCGGGACTCGCGACGAACACCGGGGAGCTGTTTTTT. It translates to CASNPGLATNTGELFF.

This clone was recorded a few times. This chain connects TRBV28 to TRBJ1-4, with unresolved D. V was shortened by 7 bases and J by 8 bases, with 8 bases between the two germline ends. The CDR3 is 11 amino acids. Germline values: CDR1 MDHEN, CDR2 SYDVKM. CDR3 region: CASTRGEKLFF. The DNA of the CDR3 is TGTGCCAGCACTCGCGGGGAAAAACTGTTTTTT.

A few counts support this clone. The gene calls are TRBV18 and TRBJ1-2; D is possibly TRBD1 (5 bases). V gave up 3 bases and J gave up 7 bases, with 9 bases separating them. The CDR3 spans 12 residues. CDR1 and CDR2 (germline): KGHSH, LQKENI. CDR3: CASSPVTAGYTF. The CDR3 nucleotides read TGTGCCAGCTCACCGGTGACAGCTGGCTACACCTTC.